This TCR beta chain was documented in a study of patients and donors after allogeneic stem cell transplantation. TCRdb fed the RT-PCR reads into MiXCR, producing one record per CDR3 protein. The sample has tens of thousands of distinct CDR3 sequences; approximately 49% are singletons. The germline CDR1 and CDR2 sequences are GTSNPN and SVGIG (reference sequence). Trimming shortened V by 2 bases and J by 3 bases, and 13 bases separated the two germline ends. There are 15 residues in the CDR3. Sequencing was performed on blood, either unsorted or a sorted T cell fraction (not recorded which). This receptor was obtained from a human donor who was either an allogeneic HSCT recipient or a stem cell or donor lymphocyte infusion donor (not recorded which). It is not recorded whose cells these are; they may come from a transplant donor. The V gene is TRBV30, the J gene TRBJ1-4; TRBD1 is a possible D gene (5 bases). CDR3 nucleotide sequence: TGTGCCTGGAGTCCCGGGCTGACAGCTAATGAAAAACTGTTTTTT. Amino acid sequence: CAWSPGLTANEKLFF. Drawing the rest from reference TRBV30 and TRBJ1-4, the complete variable domain is SQTIHQWPATLVQPVGSPLSLECTVEGTSNPNLYWYRQAAGRGLQLLFYSVGIGQISSEVPQNLSASRPQDRQFILSSKKLLLSDSGFYLCAWSPGLTANEKLFFGSGTQLSVL.